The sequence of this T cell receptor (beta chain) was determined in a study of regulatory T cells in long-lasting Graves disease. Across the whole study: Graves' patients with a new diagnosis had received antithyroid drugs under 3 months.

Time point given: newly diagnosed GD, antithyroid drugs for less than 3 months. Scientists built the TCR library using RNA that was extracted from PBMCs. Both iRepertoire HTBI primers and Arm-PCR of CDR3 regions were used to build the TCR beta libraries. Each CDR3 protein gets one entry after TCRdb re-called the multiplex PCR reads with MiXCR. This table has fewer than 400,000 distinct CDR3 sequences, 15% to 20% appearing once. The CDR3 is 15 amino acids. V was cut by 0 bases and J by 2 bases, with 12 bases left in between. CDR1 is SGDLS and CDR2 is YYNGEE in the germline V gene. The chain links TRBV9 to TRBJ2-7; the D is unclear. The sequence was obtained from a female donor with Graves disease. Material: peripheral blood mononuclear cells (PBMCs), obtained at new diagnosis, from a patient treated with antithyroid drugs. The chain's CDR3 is CASSVDGSQTYEQYF. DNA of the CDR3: TGTGCCAGCAGCGTAGATGGTAGCCAGACCTACGAGCAGTACTTC.